This T cell receptor (beta chain) was captured in a study of molecular identifiers for immune sequencing clone quantification. About this clonotype itself: Antigen specificity is unknown. With a much larger clone just one base away, this may be a read error.

Findings and limits, study-wide: Over 98% of effector molecules, but under 1% in naive cells, were held by clones with more than 20 RNA copies.

Previously described methods and listed TCR primers were employed for the bulk TCR libraries. TCRdb called the PCR reads again in MiXCR, with one record for every CDR3 protein. The data show tens of thousands of distinct CDR3 sequences, with roughly a fifth seen just once and approximately 1.1% held by the top ten. The CDR3 sequence is 13 residues long. The V end was cut by 2 bases, the J end by 4 bases, with 8 bases between. Per the germline V gene, CDR1 is SNHLY and CDR2 is FYNNEI. Material for sequencing was naive CD8+ T cells from blood, with Jurkat cell RNA spiked in. Sample subset: FACS-sorted CD8+CD4-CCR7+CD45RA+ naive T cells. This chain links TRBV2 with TRBJ1-1; no firm D call. This TCR was sampled from a human donor in good health. Some libraries in this study had Jurkat cell RNA spiked in. Here the CDR3 reads CASSESSRTEAFF. For the CDR3, the DNA is TGTGCCAGCAGTGAAAGTTCTCGCACTGAAGCTTTCTTT.